This T cell receptor beta chain was recovered during a study of tumor-infiltrating lymphocytes in primary liver carcinoma. Across the study: Among the tumors, stages were T1-T3 N0M0 and sizes about 4 to 10 cm.

Extraction also yielded germline DNA, while blood RNA was obtained from unsorted whole blood. Study-level findings and limits: Tumor-adjacent and tumor-blood pairs displayed less overlap than did pairs of tumor regions. Comparison of CD4+ and CD8+ repertoires was precluded by bulk unsorted samples. Against blood, tumors held a significantly higher top-250-clone fraction (p = 0.039).

TCR beta cDNA was made from approximately 500 ng total RNA with a constant-region primer. Three nested multiplex PCR rounds, a slightly modified ARM-PCR method, built the TCR beta libraries. A C-beta reverse primer and TRBV1-TRBV30 forward primers served in each of the first two PCR rounds, at about 9 cycles apiece. TCRdb independently ran MiXCR on the multiplex PCR reads; one entry per CDR3 protein. The data show around 330,000 distinct CDR3 sequences, around three fifths seen once. On this clonotype: Its antigen is unknown. A single base separates this from a much larger clone, so it may be a read error. Since the CDR3 does not end with the conserved phenylalanine or tryptophan, this likely comes from a read error.

The CDR3 is 15 residues long. Per the germline V gene, CDR1 is MDHEN and CDR2 is SYDVKM. V was trimmed by 2 bases and J by 5 bases, leaving 15 bases between them. This rearrangement joins TRBV28 to TRBJ1-1; D unresolved. The source material was peripheral blood. The sequence was collected from a woman in her twenties or thirties with primary liver carcinoma and hepatitis B virus infection. CDR3 in amino acids: CASSLPPGLGTEAFL. The CDR3 DNA sequence: TGTGCCAGCAGTTTACCCCCGGGGTTGGGAACTGAAGCTTTCCTT.